The 7 T cell receptor beta chains below come from one sample, sequenced in a study of blood T cell repertoires in COVID-19. Assay used: immunoSEQ multiplex PCR; TCRdb lists only in-frame clones, some missing. This sample has 400,000 to 450,000 clones, with 70% to 90% found just once. Sequencing was done on a sample of peripheral blood. These TCRs come from a man younger than 35 with COVID-19, enrolled during active disease.

For this clone: Other DNA sequences in this specimen translate into the identical CDR3. The chain carries TRBV3-1 (or the pseudogene TRBV3-2) and TRBJ2-3; D is undetermined. Germline values: CDR1 LGHDT, CDR2 YNNKEL (reference sequence). Trimming took 1 base from V and 0 from J, leaving 2 bases between them. The CDR3 loop spans 13 amino acids. The CDR3, as DNA: TGTGCCAGCAGCCAAGCTAGCACAGATACGCAGTATTTT. Residues: CASSQASTDTQYF.

This clone was observed once. The chain recombines TRBV12-3 or TRBV12-4 with TRBJ1-3; D not certain. The V end was cut by 3 bases, the J end by 1 base, with 4 bases between. The CDR3 totals 13 residues. The DNA for the CDR3 is TGTGCCAGCAGTTTCGAGTCTGGAAACACCATATATTTT. Amino acids: CASSFESGNTIYF.

The chain carries TRBV15 and TRBJ2-1; the match to TRBD2 covers 9 bases. In germline, CDR1 is LNHNV, CDR2 YYDKDF (reference sequence). V was pared by 3 bases and J by 6 bases, with 3 bases of the junction left unmatched. The CDR3 runs 14 residues. The CDR3 spells CATSRGGGANEQFF. The CDR3 coding sequence is TGTGCCACCAGCAGGGGCGGGGGGGCCAATGAGCAGTTCTTC.

This chain joins TRBV4-2 and TRBJ2-1, with a tentative D call TRBD2 (6 bases). This CDR3 comprises 17 residues. Germline V gene sequence: CDR1 LGHNA, CDR2 YNFKEQ. Trimming shortened V by 0 bases and J by 4 bases, and 16 bases separated the two germline ends. CDR3 in amino acids: CASSQEATGVAYNEQFF. In DNA form, the CDR3 reads TGTGCCAGCAGCCAAGAAGCTACGGGAGTGGCATACAATGAGCAGTTCTTC.

The chain employs TRBV7-9 and TRBJ2-5, with 13 bases lining up with TRBD2. CDR1 and CDR2 (germline): SEHNR, FQNEAQ (reference sequence). CDR3 length: 16 amino acids. V was pared by 5 bases and J by 2 bases, with 5 bases of the junction left unmatched. The CDR3 coding sequence is TGTGCCAGCAGCCCGGGGACTAGCGGGATTCAAGAGACCCAGTACTTC. Its protein product is CASSPGTSGIQETQYF.

This chain connects TRBV5-1 to TRBJ2-7; 10 bases match TRBD1. Trimming cost V 0 bases and J 7 bases; bases outside gene matches: 7. This CDR3 has 15 amino acids. Germline-derived CDR1 and CDR2 are SGHRS and YFSETQ. The CDR3 protein is CASSLVGTGDQEQYF. CDR3 bases: TGCGCCAGCAGCTTGGTTGGGACAGGGGATCAAGAGCAGTACTTC.

The rearrangement links TRBV27 to TRBJ2-7, with 9 bases matching TRBD2. From germline, CDR1 is MNHEY and CDR2 SMNVEV (reference sequence). This CDR3 comprises 16 residues. The J segment lost 2 bases and the V segment lost 0 bases, leaving 5 bases of the junction unmatched. The CDR3 nucleotides read TGTGCCAGCAGTTTATCTAGCGGGAGCCACACCTACGAGCAGTACTTC. Translated: CASSLSSGSHTYEQYF.